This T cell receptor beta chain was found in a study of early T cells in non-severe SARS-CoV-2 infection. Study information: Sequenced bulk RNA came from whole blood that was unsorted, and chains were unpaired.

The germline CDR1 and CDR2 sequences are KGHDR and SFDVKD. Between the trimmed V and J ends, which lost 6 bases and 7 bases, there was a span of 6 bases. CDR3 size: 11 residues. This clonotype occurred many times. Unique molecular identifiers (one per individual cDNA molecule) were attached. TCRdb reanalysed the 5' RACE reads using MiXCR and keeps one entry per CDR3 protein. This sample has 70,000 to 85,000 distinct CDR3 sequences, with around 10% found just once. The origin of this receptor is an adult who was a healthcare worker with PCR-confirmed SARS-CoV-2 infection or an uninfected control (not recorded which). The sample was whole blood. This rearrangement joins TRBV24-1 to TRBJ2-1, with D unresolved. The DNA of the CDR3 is TGTGCCACCAGTATAAGAAATGAGCAGTTCTTC. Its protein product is CATSIRNEQFF.